These 18 T cell receptor beta chains share one sample of origin, sequenced in a study of CD8 T cells in Susac syndrome (dated by TCRdb to about 2019). Libraries came from the immunoSEQ multiplex PCR assay. RNA was extracted with the RNeasy kit and 0.5 to 1 ug was reverse transcribed using random hexamers. The public sequencing data were trimmed at Q25 with fastp and processed into clonotypes with MiXCR by TCRdb, which kept only in-frame beta chains. Merged by CDR3 protein, the rows form single entries marked with the most common genes and DNA. This sample gives about 300,000 distinct CDR3 sequences in total; about nine tenths of them show up just once. The ten biggest clones cover around 0.18% of the sample. The source material was CD8+ T cells from PBMCs. The receptors derive from a human donor with multiple sclerosis.

J is TRBJ1-6 and V is TRBV4-1, with TRBD1 matching over 9 bases. The J segment lost 9 bases and the V segment lost 1 base, leaving 7 bases of the junction unmatched. This CDR3 spans 16 amino acids. The germline CDR1 and CDR2 sequences are MGHRA and YSYEKL. The CDR3 loop is CASSQGTGAYGSPLHF. In DNA, the CDR3 is TGCGCCAGCAGCCAAGGGACAGGGGCGTATGGTTCACCCCTCCACTTT.

The rearrangement joins TRBV20-1 to TRBJ2-1; TRBD1 is a possible D gene (8 bases). Trimming stripped 7 bases from V and 4 bases from J, with 17 bases between. Germline loops: CDR1 DFQATT, CDR2 SNEGSKA (reference sequence). CDR3 size: 14 residues. The CDR3 reads CSDRGGDDYNEQFF. The CDR3 region has the DNA TGCAGTGACAGGGGGGGAGACGATTACAATGAGCAGTTCTTC.

This chain links TRBV4-2 with TRBJ2-1; a possible D gene is TRBD2 (5 bases). CDR1 is LGHNA and CDR2 is YNFKEQ in the germline V gene. With 0 bases removed from V and 5 bases from J, the gap between germline ends came to 8 bases. The CDR3 is made up of 14 amino acids. The CDR3 here is CASSQDVTNNEQFF. CDR3 in DNA: TGTGCCAGCAGCCAAGATGTGACTAACAATGAGCAGTTCTTC.

V usage is TRBV7-2 and J usage is TRBJ1-2; D is ambiguous. The CDR3 is 13 residues long. V dropped 1 base and J dropped 4 bases, with 7 bases sitting between them. The germline gives CDR1 SGHTA, CDR2 FQGNSA. CDR3: CASSLGTSYGYTF. The CDR3, as DNA: TGTGCCAGCAGCTTAGGGACGAGCTATGGCTACACCTTC. Variable domain in full (rest from reference TRBV7-2 and TRBJ1-2): GAGVSQSPSNKVTEKGKDVELRCDPISGHTALYWYRQSLGQGLEFLIYFQGNSAPDKSGLPSDRFSAERTGGSVSTLTIQRTQQEDSAVYLCASSLGTSYGYTFGSGTRLTVV.

This chain connects TRBV13 to TRBJ2-7, with 9 bases lining up with TRBD1. Germline V gene lookup returns CDR1 PRHDT and CDR2 FYEKMQ (reference sequence). CDR3 length equals 13 residues. V lost 5 bases, J lost 7 bases, and 6 bases stayed unmatched. CDR3 DNA sequence: TGTGCCAGCAGCCCGGGACAGGGAAGGGAGCAGTACTTC. It yields the protein CASSPGQGREQYF.

This clonotype was picked up one time. This sequence joins TRBV20-1 and TRBJ2-3; 9 bases align to TRBD1. Germline CDR1 reads DFQATT; CDR2 reads SNEGSKA (reference sequence). The CDR3 has 15 residues. V lost 4 bases and J lost 3; bases outside the gene matches: 8. This CDR3 is CSAISSGTGTDTQYF. In DNA form, the CDR3 reads TGCAGTGCTATCTCTTCCGGGACAGGGACAGATACGCAGTATTTT.

Only a few counts were recorded for this clonotype. The V and J genes are TRBV28 and TRBJ2-1, with D unresolved. The CDR3 totals 14 residues. V gave up 3 bases and J gave up 3 bases, with 9 bases separating them. The germline V gene encodes CDR1 MDHEN and CDR2 SYDVKM. CDR3 in DNA: TGTGCCAGCAGTTTGACCGGCAGCTACAATGAGCAGTTCTTC. Translation: CASSLTGSYNEQFF.

The rearrangement uses TRBV13 and TRBJ2-7; no definite D call. Germline-derived CDR1 and CDR2 are PRHDT and FYEKMQ (reference sequence). The CDR3 length is 14 residues. V was trimmed by 0 bases and J by 2 bases, leaving 8 bases between them. CDR3 coding DNA: TGTGCCAGCAGCTTAGGGGACCGCACCTACGAGCAGTACTTC. It is translated as CASSLGDRTYEQYF.

The chain carries TRBV29-1 and TRBJ2-2; D gene ambiguous. The CDR3 is 11 residues long. Germline CDR1 and CDR2: SQVTM and ANQGSEA. V was clipped by 4 bases and J by 6 bases, with 6 bases between them. The CDR3 spells CSVVGPGELFF. The CDR3 DNA reads as TGCAGCGTTGTTGGGCCCGGGGAGCTGTTTTTT.

The V call is TRBV4-3, the J call TRBJ2-7, with a tentative D call TRBD1 (6 bases). V was clipped by 1 base and J by 1 base, with 8 bases between them. This CDR3 is built from 14 residues. Germline-derived CDR1 and CDR2 are LGHNA and YSLEER. In DNA, the CDR3 is TGCGCCAGCAGCCAAGGACAGGCTTCCTACGAGCAGTACTTC. It is translated as CASSQGQASYEQYF.

This clonotype was recorded a few times. This rearrangement joins TRBV10-3 to TRBJ2-7; D unresolved. V lost 5 bases and J lost 1, with 15 bases in between. The CDR3 length is 15 residues. From germline, CDR1 is ENHRY and CDR2 SYGVKD. The CDR3 coding sequence is TGTGCCATCAGTAAGATTGGACCTTTTTCCTACGAGCAGTACTTC. Its protein product is CAISKIGPFSYEQYF.

This chain connects TRBV20-1 to TRBJ2-1; D not certain. Between the trimmed V and J ends, which lost 4 bases and 5 bases, there was a span of 9 bases. This CDR3 region has 12 residues. Germline CDR1 is DFQATT and CDR2 is SNEGSKA (reference sequence). Here the CDR3 DNA reads TGCAGTGCTATATCTAGGGACAATGAGCAGTTCTTC. Its protein is CSAISRDNEQFF.

V usage is TRBV14 and J usage is TRBJ1-1; possible D gene TRBD1, 6 bases. With 4 bases removed from V and 6 bases from J, the gap between germline ends came to 12 bases. CDR1 is SGHDN and CDR2 is FVKESK in the germline V gene. There are 13 residues in the CDR3. CDR3 in DNA: TGTGCCAGCAGCCTCTGGGACATCCCTGAAGCTTTCTTT. Protein: CASSLWDIPEAFF. Variable domain in full (rest from reference TRBV14 and TRBJ1-1): EAGVTQFPSHSVIEKGQTVTLRCDPISGHDNLYWYRRVMGKEIKFLLHFVKESKQDESGMPNNRFLAERTGGTYSTLKVQPAELEDSGVYFCASSLWDIPEAFFGQGTRLTVV.

V usage is TRBV20-1 and J usage is TRBJ2-6; perhaps TRBD2 as D (5 bases). Germline loops: CDR1 DFQATT, CDR2 SNEGSKA (reference sequence). The CDR3 covers 18 residues. V was trimmed by 0 bases and J by 0 bases, leaving 15 bases between them. The CDR3 reads CSARDMRAYYSGANVLTF. CDR3 nucleotides: TGCAGTGCTAGAGATATGAGGGCCTACTACTCTGGGGCCAACGTCCTGACTTTC.

The CDR3 DNA is TGCAGTGCTAGGGGGGAATCCGGGGAGCTGTTTTTT. It specifies CSARGESGELFF. This sequence joins TRBV20-1 and TRBJ2-2; D assignment may be TRBD1 or TRBD2 (5 bases each). The CDR3 length is 12 residues. V lost 3 bases and J lost 6, with 8 bases in between. Germline CDR1 DFQATT, CDR2 SNEGSKA (reference sequence).

The gene calls are TRBV20-1 and TRBJ2-1; 8 bases are a match to TRBD2. The CDR3 loop spans 12 amino acids. The V and J ends lost 6 bases and 8 bases, in that order; junction bases with no gene match: 6. Germline V gene sequence: CDR1 DFQATT, CDR2 SNEGSKA (reference sequence). In nucleotides, the CDR3 is TGCAGTGCCCGCGGGGGGAGCTATGAGCAGTTCTTC. Protein sequence: CSARGGSYEQFF.

This sequence joins TRBV24-1 and TRBJ2-1, with no clear D. The CDR3 totals 12 residues. V was cut by 6 bases and J by 6 bases, with 8 bases left in between. The germline V gene has CDR1 KGHDR and CDR2 SFDVKD. CDR3 coding DNA: TGTGCCACCAGTCCGTGGGGCAATGAGCAGTTCTTC. It codes for CATSPWGNEQFF.

This chain connects TRBV24-1 to TRBJ1-2, with TRBD1 matching over 8 bases. The germline CDR1 and CDR2 sequences are KGHDR and SFDVKD. The V segment lost 2 bases and the J segment 4 bases; nucleotides outside the gene matches: 2. The length of the CDR3 is 14 residues. In DNA form, the CDR3 reads TGTGCCACCAGTGATTATGGACAGGGCTATGGCTACACCTTC. Protein sequence: CATSDYGQGYGYTF.